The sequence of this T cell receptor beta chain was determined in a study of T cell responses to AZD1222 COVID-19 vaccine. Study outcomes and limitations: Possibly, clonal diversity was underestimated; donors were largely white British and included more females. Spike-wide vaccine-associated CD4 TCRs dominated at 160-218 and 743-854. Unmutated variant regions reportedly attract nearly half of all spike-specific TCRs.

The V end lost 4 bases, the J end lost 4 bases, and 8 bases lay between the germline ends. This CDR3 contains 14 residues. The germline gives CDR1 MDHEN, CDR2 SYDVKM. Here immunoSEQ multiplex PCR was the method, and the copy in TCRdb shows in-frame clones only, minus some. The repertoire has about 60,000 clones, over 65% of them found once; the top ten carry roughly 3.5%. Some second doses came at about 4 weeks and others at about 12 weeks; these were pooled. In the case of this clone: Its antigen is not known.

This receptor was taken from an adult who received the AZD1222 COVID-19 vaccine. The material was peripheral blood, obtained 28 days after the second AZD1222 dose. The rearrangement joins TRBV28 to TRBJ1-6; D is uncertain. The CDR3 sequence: CASSYGWYNSPLHF. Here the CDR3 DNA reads TGTGCCAGCAGTTACGGCTGGTATAATTCACCCCTCCACTTT.